This TCR beta chain was captured in a study of cytomegalovirus exposure and HLA in healthy donors (TCRdb year 2017). About the study as a whole: A later analysis indicated that the 90 to 150 validation repertoires were generated on the platform also employed for the roughly 650 repertoires of the first cohort. The study aimed to test whether cataloging public T cell receptors could reveal signatures of past pathogen exposure. The study combined high-throughput TCR immunosequencing, statistical association of individual TCRs with disease status, and machine learning to predict cytomegalovirus infection status. Along with the approximately 650-subject first cohort, a separate validation cohort of roughly 110 different subjects was used. Overall study results and their limits: A later analysis lacked HLA typing for the validation cohort, so it scored co-occurrence in that cohort across all 110 or so repertoires. A total of 150 to 200 TCR beta chains were listed by the study as associated with cytomegalovirus. Most TCR sequences were observed very rarely across donors, whereas some public TCRs were present in many individuals. In vitro tests confirmed that three of the cytomegalovirus-associated TCR beta chains recognize cytomegalovirus antigens. The authors suggested that the approach could potentially be extended to other disease states and immunological phenotypes. Cytomegalovirus status was reported to be diagnosed by the classifier with high specificity and sensitivity in both the original and validation cohorts. A later analysis found that TCRs clustered in the first cohort also tended to co-occur in the 120 or so validation repertoires, with just under 95% of cluster scores above 0.

The method behind the library was the immunoSEQ multiplex PCR assay. On the authors' methods: A statistical classification framework was developed to diagnose cytomegalovirus status using the catalog of TCR beta chain sequences. What TCRdb holds here is the immuneACCESS table cut down to in-frame rearrangements. Part of the clones is not present; checked against another copy, under half of the missing clones reflect an unresolved V gene, and the others are unexplained. V, J and clone size are those of that table, while D and trimming were read from the DNA. A total of some 120,000 clones appear in this sample, roughly 93% of them only once. Under 1.5% of the sample is held by the ten biggest clonotypes. Donors formed part of the validation cohort, which comprised over a hundred subjects and was distinct from the first cohort of 666 subjects. Reading the germline V gene gives CDR1 SGHRS and CDR2 YFSETQ. Trimming at the junction amounts to 0 bases on V and 4 bases on J, and the germline ends lie 7 bases apart. The CDR3 sequence holds 13 residues, the cysteine and phenylalanine included. Only the CDR3 part of the read is kept: 39 bases, read in frame from the first base.

About this clone: Its antigen is currently not known. No clone much larger than this one lies a single base away; base qualities are absent.

Specimen: PBMCs. The TCR sequence derives from a woman between 18 and 29 years old in good health and CMV-seronegative. This chain is built from TRBV5-1 and TRBJ2-5; the D segment could be TRBD2, given 5 matching bases. The nucleotides are TGCGCCAGCAGCTTGGAGGCGGGAGAGACCCAGTACTTC. This is translated as CASSLEAGETQYF.